A selection of T cell receptor beta chains follows, all from one sample in a study of technical replicates of blood from a handful of donors. Using immunoSEQ multiplex PCR, the repertoire was profiled, and TCRdb retains in-frame clones only, with some absent. The sample shows tens of thousands of clones, 80% to 95% of them seen only once. Material for sequencing was PBMCs. Receptors were obtained from a human donor in good health. Some clones in this sample may be carry-over from other donors' samples. CDR3s include the opening cysteine and the closing phenylalanine or tryptophan. Each record gives: CDR3 protein, CDR3 DNA, clone size, D gene, J gene, V gene. D genes are given only for firm matches. Not every row has a clone size; where given, it reads once, few, many or a size class.

CASSLTTGFNGELFF TGTGCCAGCAGTTTAACTACAGGGTTCAACGGGGAGCTGTTTTTT NA NA TRBJ2-2 TRBV7-2
CASSLADPRRTEAFF TGTGCCAGCAGCTTAGCTGACCCCCGGAGAACTGAAGCTTTCTTT NA NA TRBJ1-1 TRBV7-4
CASSGGTSGGYLQETQYF TGTGCCAGCAGCGGAGGGACTAGCGGGGGGTACCTTCAAGAGACCCAGTACTTC few TRBD2 TRBJ2-5 TRBV5-6
CASSPPGRKTYEQYF TGTGCCAGCAGCCCCCCAGGCAGGAAAACCTACGAGCAGTACTTC NA NA TRBJ2-7 TRBV7-3
CASTLLGGDEKLFF TGTGCCAGCACCCTATTGGGGGGTGATGAAAAACTGTTTTTT few NA TRBJ1-4 TRBV6-1
CASSPQRGSTDTQYF TGTGCCAGCAGCCCACAGCGGGGGAGCACAGATACGCAGTATTTT once TRBD2 TRBJ2-3 TRBV7-2
CASSLDRGSTEQYF TGTGCCAGCAGCCTAGACAGGGGCTCTACGGAGCAGTACTTC NA TRBD1 TRBJ2-7 TRBV7-8
CASSRTSEEQFF TGTGCCAGCAGCAGGACTAGCGAGGAGCAGTTCTTC NA TRBD2 TRBJ2-1 TRBV7-9
CASSPHRTGPYGYTF TGTGCCAGTAGTCCCCATCGGACAGGACCCTATGGCTACACCTTC NA TRBD1 TRBJ1-2 TRBV19
CASSDSAGAGELFF TGTGCCAGCAGTGACTCTGCCGGGGCCGGGGAGCTGTTTTTT NA NA TRBJ2-2 TRBV6-4
CSVWDSHYEQYF TGCAGCGTCTGGGACAGCCACTACGAGCAGTACTTC once TRBD1 TRBJ2-7 TRBV29-1
CASSSRAEAFF TGTGCCAGCAGCTCACGCGCTGAAGCTTTCTTT NA NA TRBJ1-1 TRBV7-9
CASSRRGQGTGELFF TGCGCCAGCAGCCGGAGGGGACAGGGGACCGGGGAGCTGTTTTTT NA TRBD1 TRBJ2-2 TRBV5-1
CASPPLAGVTDTQYF TGTGCCAGCCCCCCACTAGCGGGGGTCACAGATACGCAGTATTTT NA TRBD2 TRBJ2-3 TRBV6-5
CASSTTGYSPLHF TGTGCCAGCAGTACCACAGGGTATTCACCCCTCCACTTT NA NA TRBJ1-6 TRBV6-5
CASSQVTGKDYTF TGCGCCAGCAGCCAGGTGACAGGGAAGGACTACACCTTC NA TRBD1 TRBJ1-2 TRBV4-3
CASSLKQYNYEQYF TGTGCCAGCAGCTTAAAACAGTATAACTACGAGCAGTACTTC NA NA TRBJ2-7 TRBV13
CASSQEGRTGEQYF TGCGCCAGCAGCCAAGAAGGCAGGACAGGCGAGCAGTACTTC NA TRBD1 TRBJ2-7 TRBV4-3
CASSLVAASAFF TGTGCCAGCAGCTTAGTCGCGGCCTCGGCTTTCTTT NA NA TRBJ1-1 TRBV7-2
CASSPKTSGYDEQYF TGTGCCAGCAGTCCTAAGACTAGCGGGTATGACGAGCAGTACTTC NA TRBD2 TRBJ2-7 TRBV6-1
CASSFTSGGAHEQFF TGTGCCAGCAGTTTCACTAGCGGGGGGGCCCATGAGCAGTTCTTC NA TRBD2 TRBJ2-1 TRBV6-5
CASSHEQGPEYSNQPQHF TGCGCCAGCAGCCATGAACAGGGACCGGAATATAGCAATCAGCCCCAGCATTTT NA NA TRBJ1-5 TRBV4-3
CASSIKKGAPGAFF TGTGCCAGCTCCATAAAGAAAGGGGCCCCGGGAGCTTTCTTT NA NA TRBJ1-1 TRBV18
CASSPMDRAGNTIYF TGTGCCAGCTCACCTATGGACAGGGCTGGAAACACCATATATTTT once TRBD1 TRBJ1-3 TRBV18
CASSLAPLETQYF TGCGCCAGCAGCTTAGCGCCCTTGGAGACCCAGTACTTC NA NA TRBJ2-5 TRBV5-1
CASSVAPGGNYGYTF TGTGCCAGCAGCGTAGCTCCGGGAGGTAACTATGGCTACACCTTC NA NA TRBJ1-2 TRBV9
CASSPGVTSTDTQYF TGCGCCAGCAGCCCAGGGGTCACCAGCACAGATACGCAGTATTTT NA NA TRBJ2-3 TRBV5-1
CASSGRGAYEQYF TGTGCCAGCAGTGGCAGGGGCGCCTACGAGCAGTACTTC NA NA TRBJ2-7 TRBV2
CAWSVGHSSDSPLHF TGTGCCTGGAGTGTTGGTCACTCGTCGGATTCACCCCTCCACTTT NA NA TRBJ1-6 TRBV30
CASSPGASSGYEQYF TGTGCCAGCAGCCCAGGGGCGTCTAGCGGATACGAGCAGTACTTC NA NA TRBJ2-7 TRBV9
CASRDGGRSSGNTIYF TGTGCCAGCAGGGATGGGGGCCGAAGCTCTGGAAACACCATATATTTT once NA TRBJ1-3 TRBV6-6
CAIKIQGRNEQFF TGTGCCATCAAGATTCAGGGTCGGAATGAGCAGTTCTTC NA NA TRBJ2-1 TRBV10-3
CSFRLAGTSGTQYF TGCAGCTTTCGACTAGCGGGGACCTCCGGGACCCAGTACTTC NA TRBD2 TRBJ2-5 TRBV29-1
CANGGDSGNTIYF TGTGCCAACGGGGGGGACTCTGGAAACACCATATATTTT NA NA TRBJ1-3 TRBV10-3
CASLDRQLYGYTF TGTGCCAGTTTAGACAGGCAACTTTATGGCTACACCTTC NA NA TRBJ1-2 TRBV19
CASSREGAYNSPLHF TGTGCCAGCAGTCGGGAGGGGGCCTATAATTCACCCCTCCACTTT NA NA TRBJ1-6 TRBV6-5
CSVAPDSNYGYTF TGCAGCGTTGCCCCGGACAGCAACTATGGCTACACCTTC NA NA TRBJ1-2 TRBV29-1
CAWTSGRFLETQYF TGTGCCTGGACTAGCGGGAGATTCCTAGAGACCCAGTACTTC NA TRBD2 TRBJ2-5 TRBV30
CASSKRLAVHTDTQYF TGTGCCAGTAGTAAGAGGCTAGCGGTCCACACAGATACGCAGTATTTT NA TRBD2 TRBJ2-3 TRBV19
CASSEEGQGARGYTF TGTGCCAGCAGTGAAGAGGGACAGGGGGCGCGTGGCTACACCTTC NA TRBD1 TRBJ1-2 TRBV2
CASSHRGEYGYTF TGTGCCAGCAGCCACAGGGGAGAGTATGGCTACACCTTC NA TRBD1 TRBJ1-2 TRBV5-4
CASSDSGQGGFRIVFGYTF TGTGCCAGCAGTGACTCGGGACAGGGTGGCTTTAGAATCGTGTTTGGCTACACCTTC NA TRBD1 TRBJ1-2 TRBV6-4